Below, 6 T cell receptor beta chains from the same sample are listed, as sequenced in a study of human versus mouse CDR3 diversity and MHC coevolution (dated by TCRdb to about 2017). The library was prepared using the immunoSEQ multiplex PCR assay. TCRdb obtained this table from immuneACCESS and retained in-frame rearrangements with V and J assigned. These tables miss some clones; where compared with another copy, unresolved V genes account for less than half of the shortfall, and the remainder is unexplained. Counted in this sample were some 82,000 clones; approximately 92% of them appeared once. The ten top clones hold roughly 1.3% of the sample. The sample comprised naive CD4+ T cells from blood. Reading the label with the study, this specimen's cell subset or site is: CD45RO-negative CD62L-positive naive CD4 T cells. These receptors were taken from a person aged 25 to 75 in good health.

The chain uses TRBV18 and TRBJ2-7; 8 bases agree with TRBD2. Germline CDR1 reads KGHSH; CDR2 reads LQKENI. This CDR3 has 14 amino acids. The V segment lost 2 bases and the J segment 2 bases; nucleotides outside the gene matches: 2. Written as DNA, the CDR3 is TGTGCCAGCTCACCAACTAGCGGAGCCTACGAGCAGTACTTC. Amino acid sequence: CASSPTSGAYEQYF.

The rearrangement joins TRBV11-2 to TRBJ2-5; 9 bases are shared with TRBD2. Germline V lookup: CDR1 SGHAT, CDR2 FQNNGV. The V and J ends lost 1 base and 4 bases, in that order; junction bases with no gene match: 10. This CDR3 comprises 17 residues. The CDR3 DNA reads TGTGCCAGCAGCTTAGGGGTAGCGGGAGTATCTAGAGAGACCCAGTACTTC. This codes for CASSLGVAGVSRETQYF.

The chain uses TRBV28 and TRBJ1-2; 8 bases map to TRBD1. With V trimmed by 3 bases and J by 7 bases, 13 bases remained unmatched. Germline values: CDR1 MDHEN, CDR2 SYDVKM. This CDR3 has 16 residues. Here the CDR3 DNA reads TGTGCCAGCAGTTTCCCATCCGGACAGGGAAAACGTGGCTACACCTTC. This codes for CASSFPSGQGKRGYTF.

The gene calls are TRBV11-2 and TRBJ1-1; D is uncertain. The CDR3 is made up of 13 amino acids. The ends were cut back, 1 base at V and 7 bases at J, with 10 bases in the middle. Germline loops: CDR1 SGHAT, CDR2 FQNNGV. The CDR3 region is CASSLAQYDEAFF. Written as DNA, the CDR3 is TGTGCCAGCAGCTTAGCTCAGTATGATGAAGCTTTCTTT.

V gene TRBV10-3 combines with J gene TRBJ2-5; possibly TRBD1 for D (5 bases). The better agreement between TRBJ2-7 and the DNA end casts doubt on the J call. CDR1 and CDR2 (germline): ENHRY, SYGVKD. The length of the CDR3 is 13 residues. CDR3 sequence (DNA): TGTGCCATCAGCGAGACAGAAACCTACGAGCAGTACTTC. Residues: CAISETETYEQYF.

This chain links TRBV6-5 with TRBJ1-2; D unresolved. The germline V gene encodes CDR1 MNHEY and CDR2 SVGAGI. V was shortened by 3 bases and J by 4 bases, with 15 bases between the two germline ends. The CDR3 is 15 amino acids. This CDR3 reads CASSYSGRTPYGYTF. For the CDR3, the DNA is TGTGCCAGCAGTTATAGTGGGCGGACTCCCTATGGCTACACCTTC.